The 15 T cell receptor beta chains below come from one sample, sequenced in a study of blood T cell repertoires in COVID-19. Method: immunoSEQ multiplex PCR; TCRdb's copy keeps in-frame clones and lacks some. In the table there are approximately 140,000 clones, 75% to 90% of which are singletons. The sequenced sample was peripheral blood. The receptors were gathered from a young man with COVID-19, enrolled during active disease.

This chain connects TRBV7-9 to TRBJ2-1; tentatively, D is TRBD2 (5 bases). CDR1 is SEHNR and CDR2 is FQNEAQ in the germline V gene (reference sequence). This CDR3 is built from 15 residues. V gave up 5 bases and J gave up 3 bases, with 14 bases separating them. DNA of the CDR3: TGTGCCAGCAGCGTTAACGCGGGCAACTACAATGAGCAGTTCTTC. Translating it yields CASSVNAGNYNEQFF.

This clone was counted a single time. The V call is TRBV25-1, the J call TRBJ1-1; D is undetermined. V was trimmed by 6 bases and J by 4 bases, leaving 3 bases between them. Germline V gene lookup returns CDR1 MGHDK and CDR2 SYGVNS. The CDR3 loop spans 10 amino acids. CDR3: CASSGTEAFF. For the CDR3, the DNA is TGTGCCAGCAGCGGCACTGAAGCTTTCTTT.

A single count supports this clone. The genes are TRBV9 and TRBJ2-7; 7 bases match TRBD2. The CDR3 is made up of 14 amino acids. Per germline, CDR1 SGDLS and CDR2 YYNGEE. The trim removed 3 bases at V and 0 bases at J, leaving 3 bases unmatched. CDR3 in amino acids: CASSAGTNSYEQYF. CDR3 sequence (DNA): TGTGCCAGCAGCGCCGGGACTAACTCCTACGAGCAGTACTTC.

The chain couples TRBV21-1 to TRBJ1-5; the DNA was not compared with TRBD1, the D call given in the table. TRBV21-1 constitutes a pseudogene. The CDR3 has 16 amino acids. This CDR3 is CASSKGDRGKDQPQHF. CDR3 DNA sequence: TGTGCCAGCAGCAAAGGGGACAGGGGAAAGGATCAGCCCCAGCATTTT.

This rearrangement joins TRBV19 to TRBJ2-1; TRBD2 aligns across 10 bases. Germline values: CDR1 LNHDA, CDR2 SQIVND (reference sequence). V gave up 4 bases and J gave up 4 bases; unmatched junction bases: 7. CDR3 size: 16 residues. The CDR3 here is CASSTWTSGAYNEQFF. The DNA for the CDR3 is TGTGCCAGTAGTACCTGGACTAGCGGAGCTTACAATGAGCAGTTCTTC.

J is TRBJ1-5 and V is TRBV19; D remains ambiguous. This CDR3 has 14 amino acids. Trimming took 0 bases from V and 4 from J, leaving 7 bases between them. Per the germline V gene, CDR1 is LNHDA and CDR2 is SQIVND (reference sequence). CDR3 nucleotide sequence: TGTGCCAGTAGTATAGACAGCGAAAATCAGCCCCAGCATTTT. Translation: CASSIDSENQPQHF.

The chain recombines TRBV18 with TRBJ1-1, with 9 positions matching TRBD1. V trimming: 2 bases; J trimming: 6 bases; junction bases outside the gene matches: 4. The CDR3 is 14 amino acids. Germline V gives CDR1 KGHSH, CDR2 LQKENI. The CDR3 is CASSPIDRGAEAFF. The CDR3 DNA sequence: TGTGCCAGCTCACCAATCGACAGGGGGGCTGAAGCTTTCTTT.

The V gene is TRBV24-1, the J gene TRBJ2-3; tentative D call: TRBD2 (6 bases). With 8 bases removed from V and 2 bases from J, the gap between germline ends came to 13 bases. This CDR3 has 14 residues. Germline lookup yields CDR1 KGHDR and CDR2 SFDVKD. Here the CDR3 reads CATNGRGDTDTQYF. CDR3 coding DNA: TGTGCCACCAACGGGAGAGGGGACACAGATACGCAGTATTTT.

The chain recombines TRBV19 with TRBJ2-1, with no clear D. The CDR3 has 13 residues. Germline V gene lookup returns CDR1 LNHDA and CDR2 SQIVND (reference sequence). The CDR3 is CPTNRSSYNEQFF. CDR3 coding DNA: TGTCCTACGAATCGAAGCTCCTACAATGAGCAGTTCTTC. Combining the CDR3 with reference TRBV19 and TRBJ2-1 gives the whole variable domain DGGITQSPKYLFRKEGQNVTLSCEQNLNHDAMYWYRQDPGQGLRLIYYSQIVNDFQKGDIAEGYSVSREKKESFPLTVTSAQKNPTAFYLCPTNRSSYNEQFFGPGTRLTVL.

The chain joins TRBV7-9 to TRBJ1-1; TRBD1 is a possible D gene (5 bases). The CDR3 spans 15 residues. V gave up 5 bases and J gave up 5 bases, with 18 bases separating them. CDR1 SEHNR and CDR2 FQNEAQ come from the germline V gene (reference sequence). The CDR3 DNA is TGTGCCAGCAGCCCCGGTACGGCAGGGAAGACTGAAGCTTTCTTT. This encodes CASSPGTAGKTEAFF. Drawing the rest from reference TRBV7-9 and TRBJ1-1, the complete variable domain is DTGVSQNPRHKITKRGQNVTFRCDPISEHNRLYWYRQTLGQGPEFLTYFQNEAQLEKSRLLSDRFSAERPKGSFSTLEIQRTEQGDSAMYLCASSPGTAGKTEAFFGQGTRLTVV.

This chain links TRBV5-1 with TRBJ2-3; 8 positions agree with TRBD1. This CDR3 spans 18 amino acids. The junction had 12 bases not matched to a gene; V was cut back by 3 bases and J by 0 bases. CDR1 is SGHRS and CDR2 is YFSETQ in the germline V gene. CDR3 sequence: CASSSRDRSLASTDTQYF. The CDR3 region has the DNA TGCGCCAGCAGCTCCCGGGACAGGAGCCTCGCTAGCACAGATACGCAGTATTTT.

The genes are TRBV19 and TRBJ2-7, with 11 bases fitting TRBD2. V trimming: 5 bases; J trimming: 3 bases; junction bases outside the gene matches: 9. In germline, CDR1 is LNHDA, CDR2 SQIVND (reference sequence). The CDR3 covers 16 residues. Here the CDR3 reads CASSPGTSGSLYEQYF. CDR3 DNA: TGTGCCAGTAGTCCGGGAACTAGCGGGAGTCTCTACGAGCAGTACTTC.

The J gene is TRBJ2-3, the V gene TRBV7-3, with TRBD2 as a possible D gene (5 bases). The V end was cut by 3 bases, the J end by 4 bases, with 8 bases between. The CDR3 has 13 amino acids. Per the germline V gene, CDR1 is SGHTA and CDR2 is FQGTGA. In DNA, the CDR3 is TGTGCCAGCAGCTTGGCGGGCCCAGATACGCAGTATTTT. This codes for CASSLAGPDTQYF.

The chain links TRBV7-2 to TRBJ2-1; the match to TRBD1 covers 9 bases. V trimming: 5 bases; J trimming: 9 bases; junction bases outside the gene matches: 8. The CDR3 extends over 14 amino acids. From germline, CDR1 is SGHTA and CDR2 FQGNSA. This chain's CDR3 is CASSAYRGLSEQFF. CDR3 bases: TGTGCCAGCAGCGCATACAGGGGGCTCAGTGAGCAGTTCTTC.

The chain links TRBV27 to TRBJ2-7; a possible D gene is TRBD2 (6 bases). The CDR3 runs to 14 residues. Between the trimmed V and J ends, which lost 4 bases and 4 bases, there was a span of 14 bases. The germline CDR1 and CDR2 sequences are MNHEY and SMNVEV (reference sequence). DNA of the CDR3: TGTGCCAGCAGTTGGGCGGGAATGGGTTACGAGCAGTACTTC. It encodes CASSWAGMGYEQYF.